The text below deals with one T cell receptor (beta chain). Going by frequency, this clonotype is medium-sized (0.01 to 0.1%); no count is logged. No cognate antigen has been identified for it. The source of the sample is a study of diagnostic markers for celiac disease (dated by TCRdb to 2019 to 2021). Taken from cysteine to phenylalanine, the CDR3 has 15 residues. The nucleotide record is missing. The germline V gene gives CDR1 as SGHAT and CDR2 as FQNNGV. The listed sequencing device is Illumina MiSeq. TCRdb reprocessed the public reads and reports one entry per CDR3 protein sequence, without DNA. The table for this sample shows over 1,500 distinct CDR3 sequences. The ten largest clonotypes hold about 10% of the sample.

Material: either unsorted cells or a sorted T cell fraction (not recorded which). This TCR was sampled from a human donor. The chain is assembled from TRBV11-2 and TRBJ2-7; TCRdb selects TRBD2, and the lack of DNA leaves this call unchecked. The CDR3 reads CASSRTSGDVYEQYF.